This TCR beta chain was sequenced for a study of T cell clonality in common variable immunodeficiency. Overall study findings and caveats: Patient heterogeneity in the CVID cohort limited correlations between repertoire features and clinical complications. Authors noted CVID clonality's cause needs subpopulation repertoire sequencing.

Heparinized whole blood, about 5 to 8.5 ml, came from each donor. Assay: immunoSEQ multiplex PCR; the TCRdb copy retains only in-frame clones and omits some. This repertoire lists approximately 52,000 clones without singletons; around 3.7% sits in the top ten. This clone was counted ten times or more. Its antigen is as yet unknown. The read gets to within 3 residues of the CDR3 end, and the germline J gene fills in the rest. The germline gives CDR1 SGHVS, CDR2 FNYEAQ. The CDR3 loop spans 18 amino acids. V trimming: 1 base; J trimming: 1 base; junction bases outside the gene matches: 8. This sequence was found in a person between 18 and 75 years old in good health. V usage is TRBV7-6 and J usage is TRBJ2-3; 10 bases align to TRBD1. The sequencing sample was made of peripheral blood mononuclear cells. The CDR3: CASSLERTGGYRTDTQYF. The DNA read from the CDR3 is TGTGCCAGCAGCTTAGAGCGGACAGGGGGGTATCGCACAGATACG.